This TCR beta chain came from a study of response to subunit inactivated influenza vaccine. TCRdb re-called the RT-PCR reads with MiXCR, one entry per CDR3 protein. The repertoire holds around 180,000 distinct CDR3 sequences, with around 9.2% as singletons. The V end lost 5 bases, the J end lost 6 bases, and 11 bases lay between the germline ends. The germline CDR1 and CDR2 sequences are SNHLY and FYNNEI. The CDR3 totals 13 residues. Overall study results and limits: Researchers suggested that each seasonal influenza vaccination recruits few new T cells.

This clonotype was seen only a few times. What it binds is unknown. This clonotype originated in a man between 50 and 59 years old who received an inactivated influenza vaccine. The rearrangement links TRBV2 to TRBJ1-5, with a weak D call TRBD1 (6 bases). The sample was non-naive T cells sorted from PBMCs, taken on the day of vaccination. The CDR3 loop is CASSPQGSQPQHF. In DNA form, the CDR3 reads TGTGCCAGCAGTCCTCAGGGGAGTCAGCCCCAGCATTTT.